Below, 2 T cell receptor beta chains from the same sample are listed, as sequenced in a study of glioma-infiltrating T cells after dendritic cell vaccination. Method: immunoSEQ multiplex PCR; TCRdb's copy keeps in-frame clones and lacks some. Of about 92,000 clones detected, 70% to 90% appear once; the ten largest clones hold 15% to 19%. The starting material was blood, obtained before dendritic cell vaccination. The receptors derive from a human donor with glioblastoma.

The chain couples TRBV19 to TRBJ2-7, with 7 positions matching TRBD2. The J segment lost 0 bases and the V segment lost 5 bases, leaving 7 bases of the junction unmatched. Germline assignment: CDR1 LNHDA and CDR2 SQIVND (reference sequence). This CDR3 is built from 15 residues. In nucleotides, the CDR3 is TGTGCCAGTAGTGAAGATAGCGGGCCCTCCTACGAGCAGTACTTC. Translated: CASSEDSGPSYEQYF.

The chain joins TRBV7-8 to TRBJ2-7; possibly TRBD2 for D (6 bases). This CDR3 region has 13 residues. Germline CDR1 and CDR2: SGHVS and FQNEAQ. V was trimmed by 4 bases and J by 0 bases, leaving 7 bases between them. This CDR3 is CASSWTNSYEQYF. The CDR3 bases are TGTGCCAGCAGCTGGACTAACTCCTACGAGCAGTACTTC.